This TCR beta chain was profiled in a study of CD8 T cells in Susac syndrome. Study-wide points: It was acknowledged by the study that relatively few individuals were included in its TCR sequencing and HLA analysis.

The RNA input was about 0.5 to 1 ug, and it was reverse transcribed with random hexamers. Multiplex PCR with immunoSEQ amplified the TCR beta CDR3 across 54 Vbeta and 13 Jbeta. TCRdb called the immunoSEQ multiplex PCR reads again in MiXCR, with one record for every CDR3 protein. In the table there are 250,000 to 300,000 distinct CDR3 sequences, roughly 81% of which are singletons. V lost 2 bases to trimming and J lost 0 bases, with 10 bases between them. In germline, CDR1 is SGDLS, CDR2 YYNGEE. The length of the CDR3 is 15 residues. Of note for this clonotype: Its antigen is as yet unknown.

The multiple sclerosis control group was made up of treatment-naive patients with stable or active relapsing-remitting disease. The authors negatively isolated CD8+ and CD4+ T cells and FACS-enriched TEMRA cells. The sequencing sample was made of CD8+ T cells from PBMCs. The source is a human donor with multiple sclerosis. The V and J genes are TRBV9 and TRBJ2-3, with a tentative D call TRBD2 (5 bases). CDR3 region: CASSVWRASTDTQYF. The CDR3, as DNA: TGTGCCAGCAGCGTTTGGCGGGCGAGCACAGATACGCAGTATTTT.